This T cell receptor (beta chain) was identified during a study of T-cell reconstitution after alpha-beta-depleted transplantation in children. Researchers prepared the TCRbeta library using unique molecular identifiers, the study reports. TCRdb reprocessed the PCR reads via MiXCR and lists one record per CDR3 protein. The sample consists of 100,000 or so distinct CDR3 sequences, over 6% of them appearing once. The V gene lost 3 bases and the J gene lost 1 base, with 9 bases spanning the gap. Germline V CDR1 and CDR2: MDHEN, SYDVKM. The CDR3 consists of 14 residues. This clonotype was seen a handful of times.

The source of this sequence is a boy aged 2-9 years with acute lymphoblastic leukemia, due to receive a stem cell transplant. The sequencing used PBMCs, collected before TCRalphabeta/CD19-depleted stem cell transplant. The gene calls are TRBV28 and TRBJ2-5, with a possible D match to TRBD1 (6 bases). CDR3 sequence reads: CASSFSGAQETQYF. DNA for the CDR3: TGTGCCAGCAGTTTTTCAGGGGCCCAAGAGACCCAGTACTTC.